This T cell receptor (beta chain) was sequenced for a study of blood T cell repertoires in COVID-19. Study details: The United States, Italy and Spain were the sources of the acute and convalescent COVID-19 samples. PBMCs, B-cell-depleted T cells, or T cells were the source of the cDNA or gDNA that made up the material.

There are 14 residues in the CDR3. V dropped 4 bases and J dropped 14 bases, with 20 bases sitting between them. Germline values: CDR1 MGHRA, CDR2 YSYEKL. Using immunoSEQ multiplex PCR, the repertoire was profiled, and TCRdb retains in-frame clones only, with some absent. The table lists approximately 190,000 clones, over 70% of them singletons, with around 6.9% in the top ten. The sequencing sample was made of peripheral blood. The receptor comes from a man between 60 and 75 years old with acute or convalescent COVID-19. The gene calls are TRBV4-1 and TRBJ1-4; D may be TRBD1 (6 bases). The CDR3 spells CASSPYGEGDALFF. CDR3 DNA: TGCGCCAGCAGCCCCTATGGGGAGGGGGACGCGCTGTTTTTT.